These 24 T cell receptor beta chains share one sample of origin, sequenced in a study of T cell responses to AZD1222 COVID-19 vaccine. Using immunoSEQ multiplex PCR, the repertoire was profiled, and TCRdb retains in-frame clones only, with some absent. Among roughly 120,000 clones listed, 70% to 90% were seen once. Sample: peripheral blood, taken on day 0 of AZD1222 vaccination. Source of these receptors: an adult in good health.

The rearrangement links TRBV11-2 to TRBJ1-1, with unresolved D. The CDR3 loop spans 13 amino acids. CDR1 and CDR2 (germline): SGHAT, FQNNGV. Trimming shortened V by 5 bases and J by 3 bases, and 10 bases separated the two germline ends. CDR3 in DNA: TGTGCCAGCAGCCTTAAAAGGGACACTGAAGCTTTCTTT. The encoded protein is CASSLKRDTEAFF.

This chain joins TRBV5-1 and TRBJ2-6; 7 bases fit TRBD2. V lost 4 bases to trimming and J lost 0 bases; unmatched junction nucleotides: 10. Germline V lookup: CDR1 SGHRS, CDR2 YFSETQ. CDR3 size: 18 residues. The CDR3 loop is CASSPRGGKTSGANVLTF. CDR3 nucleotide sequence: TGCGCCAGCAGCCCCCGGGGAGGGAAAACCTCTGGGGCCAACGTCCTGACTTTC.

The V and J genes are TRBV9 and TRBJ2-7, with 11 nucleotides matching TRBD2. Germline assignment: CDR1 SGDLS and CDR2 YYNGEE. The junction had 4 bases not matched to a gene; V was cut back by 2 bases and J by 0 bases. CDR3 length: 16 residues. The CDR3 protein is CASSVSSGGSSYEQYF. The CDR3 DNA reads as TGTGCCAGCAGCGTCTCTAGCGGGGGGTCCTCCTACGAGCAGTACTTC.

This clone came up a few times. V is TRBV3-1 (or the pseudogene TRBV3-2) and J is TRBJ1-1; possible D gene TRBD1, 5 bases. Trimming pared 4 bases from V and 3 bases from J, leaving 18 bases between. This CDR3 spans 16 amino acids. Germline V gene sequence: CDR1 LGHDT, CDR2 YNNKEL (reference sequence). DNA of the CDR3: TGTGCCAGCAGCCCCAGACGGCATAAAGGGGACACTGAAGCTTTCTTT. Residues: CASSPRRHKGDTEAFF.

This chain uses TRBV3-1 (or the pseudogene TRBV3-2) with TRBJ1-4; D possibly corresponds to TRBD1 (5 bases). V was pared by 1 base and J by 4 bases, with 10 bases between. The CDR3 is 15 residues long. The germline V gene has CDR1 LGHDT and CDR2 YNNKEL (reference sequence). DNA for the CDR3: TGTGCCAGCAGCCAAGGAGGGGCCGGTAATGAAAAACTGTTTTTT. It is translated as CASSQGGAGNEKLFF.

Here the CDR3 reads CASRPTGFTEAFF. The CDR3 DNA is TGTGCCAGCAGACCGACAGGGTTCACTGAAGCTTTCTTT. The chain has TRBV7-9 and TRBJ1-1; 7 bases match TRBD1. Germline loops: CDR1 SEHNR, CDR2 FQNEAQ (reference sequence). The CDR3 runs to 13 residues. V lost 6 bases to trimming and J lost 4 bases; unmatched junction nucleotides: 5.

The chain joins TRBV5-1 to TRBJ2-5; D possibly matches TRBD1 or TRBD2 (7 bases each). The length of the CDR3 is 15 residues. The V gene lost 3 bases and the J gene lost 6 bases, with 18 bases spanning the gap. Germline V gene lookup returns CDR1 SGHRS and CDR2 YFSETQ. The chain's CDR3 is CASSSYDREGKTQYF. The CDR3 coding sequence is TGCGCCAGCAGCTCTTACGACAGGGAGGGGAAGACCCAGTACTTC.

This clone has a single count. The rearrangement links TRBV3-1 (or the pseudogene TRBV3-2) to TRBJ2-2; 7 positions agree with TRBD2. The V segment lost 0 bases and the J segment 3 bases; nucleotides outside the gene matches: 7. Germline V gives CDR1 LGHDT, CDR2 YNNKEL (reference sequence). This CDR3 comprises 17 residues. CDR3 residues: CASSQDLGLGDTGELFF. CDR3 DNA: TGTGCCAGCAGCCAAGACCTAGGACTAGGTGACACCGGGGAGCTGTTTTTT.

The chain carries TRBV6-5 and TRBJ1-4; D remains ambiguous. Trimming pared 4 bases from V and 0 bases from J, leaving 6 bases between. Per the germline V gene, CDR1 is MNHEY and CDR2 is SVGAGI. The CDR3 runs 14 residues. CDR3 loop: CASSSMTTNEKLFF. Here the CDR3 DNA reads TGTGCCAGCAGTTCGATGACAACTAATGAAAAACTGTTTTTT.

This rearrangement joins TRBV27 to TRBJ1-4; D is uncertain. The CDR3 is 15 amino acids. Trimming removed 3 bases at V and 4 bases at J, with 12 bases between. Germline loops: CDR1 MNHEY, CDR2 SMNVEV (reference sequence). The CDR3 here is CASSFGGSFNEKLFF. The CDR3 DNA is TGTGCCAGCAGTTTTGGCGGAAGCTTTAATGAAAAACTGTTTTTT.

The chain carries TRBV4-2 and TRBJ2-3, with 11 positions matching TRBD2. The V and J ends lost 3 bases and 3 bases, in that order; junction bases with no gene match: 2. The germline CDR1 and CDR2 sequences are LGHNA and YNFKEQ. The CDR3 contains 15 residues. The CDR3 DNA follows: TGTGCCAGCAGCCAGTCTAGCGGGAGGACAGATACGCAGTATTTT. As protein: CASSQSSGRTDTQYF.

The chain links TRBV10-3 to TRBJ2-1, with D hard to call. CDR3 length: 12 residues. The V gene lost 2 bases and the J gene lost 7 bases, with 6 bases spanning the gap. Germline V CDR1 and CDR2: ENHRY, SYGVKD. The CDR3 nucleotides read TGTGCCATCAGTGAGCCTCAGAATGAGCAGTTCTTC. This translates into CAISEPQNEQFF.

This chain links TRBV9 with TRBJ2-7; D possibly corresponds to TRBD2 (8 bases). Trimming removed 4 bases from V and 3 bases from J, with 17 bases in between. From germline, CDR1 is SGDLS and CDR2 YYNGEE. This CDR3 contains 15 residues. The CDR3 loop reads CASSPGGTAVYEQYF. The CDR3 region has the DNA TGTGCCAGCAGCCCGGGGGGGACAGCCGTCTACGAGCAGTACTTC.

This sequence joins TRBV19 and TRBJ1-2, with a tentative D call TRBD1 (5 bases). V shed 3 bases and J shed 8 bases, with 16 bases lying between them. Germline CDR1 is LNHDA and CDR2 is SQIVND (reference sequence). The CDR3 has 14 amino acids. CDR3 amino acids: CASSMVAGVKGYTF. CDR3 sequence (DNA): TGTGCCAGTAGTATGGTCGCGGGGGTAAAGGGCTACACCTTC.

This clone was seen more than once but under ten times. The chain has TRBV29-1 and TRBJ2-3, with a tentative D call TRBD2 (5 bases). There are 13 residues in the CDR3. Germline V lookup: CDR1 SQVTM, CDR2 ANQGSEA. Trimming shortened V by 1 base and J by 2 bases, and 7 bases separated the two germline ends. The CDR3 spells CSVEGRDTDTQYF. The CDR3 DNA reads as TGCAGCGTTGAAGGACGGGACACAGATACGCAGTATTTT.

This rearrangement joins TRBV7-3 to TRBJ2-3, with D perhaps matching TRBD2 (6 bases). The CDR3 sequence is 16 residues long. Germline lookup yields CDR1 SGHTA and CDR2 FQGTGA. Trimming removed 2 bases from V and 0 bases from J, with 12 bases in between. The CDR3 DNA reads as TGTGCCAGCAGCTTATCCGGGAGCGGAAGCACAGATACGCAGTATTTT. Protein sequence: CASSLSGSGSTDTQYF. The full variable domain, completed using reference TRBV7-3 and TRBJ2-3, is GAGVSQTPSNKVTEKGKYVELRCDPISGHTALYWYRQSLGQGPEFLIYFQGTGAADDSGLPNDRFFAVRPEGSVSTLKIQRTERGDSAVYLCASSLSGSGSTDTQYFGPGTRLTVL.

The table lists this clone with a count of one. The chain carries TRBV5-1 and TRBJ1-1; no clear D gene. V dropped 0 bases and J dropped 6 bases, with 15 bases sitting between them. CDR1 and CDR2 (germline): SGHRS, YFSETQ. The CDR3 is 15 amino acids. CDR3 in amino acids: CASSLGGWVEPEAFF. In DNA, the CDR3 is TGCGCCAGCAGCTTGGGTGGCTGGGTTGAGCCTGAAGCTTTCTTT.

The gene calls are TRBV24-1 and TRBJ1-2; D remains ambiguous. This CDR3 is 13 amino acids long. V dropped 1 base and J dropped 5 bases, with 7 bases sitting between them. The germline V gene has CDR1 KGHDR and CDR2 SFDVKD. The CDR3 DNA is TGTGCCACCAGTGATTTTGGGGATTATGGCTACACCTTC. Translating gives CATSDFGDYGYTF.

This sequence joins TRBV3-1 (or the pseudogene TRBV3-2) and TRBJ2-4; 11 nucleotides align to TRBD1. Germline V lookup: CDR1 LGHDT, CDR2 YNNKEL (reference sequence). V lost 0 bases and J lost 8; bases outside the gene matches: 6. The CDR3 loop spans 16 amino acids. The CDR3 nucleotides are TGTGCCAGCAGCCAAGATATAGGGACAGGGGGGGACATTCAGTACTTC. Its translation is CASSQDIGTGGDIQYF.

The V and J genes are TRBV5-4 and TRBJ1-6, with D hard to call. CDR3 length: 13 residues. V lost 3 bases and J 8 bases, leaving 9 bases between the germline ends. Per germline, CDR1 SGHNT and CDR2 YYREEE (reference sequence). CDR3 protein: CASSYGFDSPLHF. The CDR3 DNA reads as TGTGCCAGCAGCTATGGGTTCGATTCACCCCTCCACTTT.

V is TRBV18 and J is TRBJ2-1, with D maybe TRBD1 (6 bases). V lost 3 bases to trimming and J lost 0 bases, with 9 bases between them. The CDR3 extends over 15 amino acids. CDR1 and CDR2 (germline): KGHSH, LQKENI. For the CDR3, the DNA is TGTGCCAGCTCACCTCAGGGGAGCTCCTACAATGAGCAGTTCTTC. This sequence encodes CASSPQGSSYNEQFF.

This clone was observed a handful of times. DNA of the CDR3: TGTGCCAGCAGCTTAAGGGGGCCGGCGAACACTGAAGCTTTCTTT. This codes for CASSLRGPANTEAFF. The J gene is TRBJ1-1, the V gene TRBV7-2, with TRBD1 matching over 7 bases. Unmatched junction bases numbered 4, after V lost 2 bases and J lost 1 base. In germline, CDR1 is SGHTA, CDR2 FQGNSA. This CDR3 is 15 amino acids long.

This clone has just one count. The V call is TRBV3-1 (or the pseudogene TRBV3-2), the J call TRBJ2-2, with 13 bases identical to TRBD2. Germline values: CDR1 LGHDT, CDR2 YNNKEL (reference sequence). The junction had 8 bases not matched to a gene; V was cut back by 5 bases and J by 8 bases. The CDR3 length is 16 residues. The CDR3 sequence: CASSYYGLAGAGELFF. The CDR3, as DNA: TGTGCCAGCAGCTACTACGGACTAGCGGGAGCTGGGGAGCTGTTTTTT.

This chain joins TRBV10-3 and TRBJ1-1, with 8 bases matching TRBD1. The CDR3 runs 16 residues. Germline CDR1 ENHRY, CDR2 SYGVKD. V gave up 0 bases and J gave up 7 bases; unmatched junction bases: 10. The CDR3 loop reads CAISESPGQEKIEAFF. DNA of the CDR3: TGTGCCATCAGTGAGTCGCCGGGACAGGAGAAAATTGAAGCTTTCTTT.